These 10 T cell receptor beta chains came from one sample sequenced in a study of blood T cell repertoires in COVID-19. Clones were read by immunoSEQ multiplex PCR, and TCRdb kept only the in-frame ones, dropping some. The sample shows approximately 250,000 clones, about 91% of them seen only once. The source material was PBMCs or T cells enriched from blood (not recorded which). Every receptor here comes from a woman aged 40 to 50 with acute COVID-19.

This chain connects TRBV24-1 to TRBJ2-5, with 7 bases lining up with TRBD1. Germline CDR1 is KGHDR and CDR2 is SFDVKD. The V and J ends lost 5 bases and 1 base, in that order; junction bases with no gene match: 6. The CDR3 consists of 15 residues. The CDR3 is CATSGDRNRQETQYF. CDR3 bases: TGTGCCACCAGTGGGGACAGAAACCGCCAAGAGACCCAGTACTTC.

The CDR3 sequence is CASSFTGKDYGYTF. Here the CDR3 DNA reads TGTGCCAGCAGCTTTACAGGGAAGGACTATGGCTACACCTTC. The chain carries TRBV5-6 and TRBJ1-2; D possibly corresponds to TRBD1 (6 bases). Germline CDR1 is SGHDT and CDR2 is YYEEEE. This CDR3 comprises 14 residues. V was clipped by 2 bases and J by 3 bases, with 11 bases between them.

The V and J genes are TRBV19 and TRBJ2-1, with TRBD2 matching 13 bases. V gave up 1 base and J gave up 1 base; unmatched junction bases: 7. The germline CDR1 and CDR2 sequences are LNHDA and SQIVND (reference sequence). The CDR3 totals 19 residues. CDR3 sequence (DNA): TGTGCCAGTAGTATAGGAGGACTAGCGGGAGTGGGGTCCTACAATGAGCAGTTCTTC. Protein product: CASSIGGLAGVGSYNEQFF.

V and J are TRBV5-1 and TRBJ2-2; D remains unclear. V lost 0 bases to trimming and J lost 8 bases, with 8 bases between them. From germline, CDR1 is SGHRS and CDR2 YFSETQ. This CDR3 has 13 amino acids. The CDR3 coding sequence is TGCGCCAGCAGCTTGGATCCTTCTGGGGAGCTGTTTTTT. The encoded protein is CASSLDPSGELFF.

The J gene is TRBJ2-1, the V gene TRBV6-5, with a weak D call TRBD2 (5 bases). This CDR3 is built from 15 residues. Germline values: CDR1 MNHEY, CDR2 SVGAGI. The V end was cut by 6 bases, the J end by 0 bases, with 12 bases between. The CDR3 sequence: CASRASRSSYNEQFF. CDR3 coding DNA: TGTGCCAGCAGGGCTAGCAGGAGCTCCTACAATGAGCAGTTCTTC.

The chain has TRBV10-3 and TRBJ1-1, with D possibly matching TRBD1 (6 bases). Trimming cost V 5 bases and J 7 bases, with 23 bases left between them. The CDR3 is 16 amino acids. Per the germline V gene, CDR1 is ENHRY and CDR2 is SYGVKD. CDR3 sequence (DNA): TGTGCCATCAGTAACCGGGGACAATCGGAATTGGGTGAAGCTTTCTTT. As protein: CAISNRGQSELGEAFF.

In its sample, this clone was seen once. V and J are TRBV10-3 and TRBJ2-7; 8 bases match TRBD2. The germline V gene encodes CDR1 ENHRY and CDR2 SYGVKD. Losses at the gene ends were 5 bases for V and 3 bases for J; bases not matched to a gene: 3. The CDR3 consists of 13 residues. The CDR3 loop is CAISPGTSYEQYF. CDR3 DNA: TGTGCCATCAGTCCCGGGACTAGCTACGAGCAGTACTTC.

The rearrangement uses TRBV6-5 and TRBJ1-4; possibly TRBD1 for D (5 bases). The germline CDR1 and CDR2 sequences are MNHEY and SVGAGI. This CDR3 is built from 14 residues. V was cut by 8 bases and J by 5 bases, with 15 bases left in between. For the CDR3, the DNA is TGTGCCAGCCACGAGGGAGGGGCAAATGAAAAACTGTTTTTT. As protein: CASHEGGANEKLFF.

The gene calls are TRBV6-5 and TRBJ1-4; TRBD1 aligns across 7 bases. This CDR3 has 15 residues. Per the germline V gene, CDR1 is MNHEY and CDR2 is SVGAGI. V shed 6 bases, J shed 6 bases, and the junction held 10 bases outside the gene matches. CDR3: CASSLNRGIDEKLFF. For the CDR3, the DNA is TGTGCCAGCAGCCTCAACAGGGGTATAGATGAAAAACTGTTTTTT.

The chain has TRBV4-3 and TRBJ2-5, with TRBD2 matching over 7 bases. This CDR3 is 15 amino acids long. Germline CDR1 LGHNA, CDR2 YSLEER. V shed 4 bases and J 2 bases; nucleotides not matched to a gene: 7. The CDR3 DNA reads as TGCGCCAGCAGCCCCCAAGGGACTACTCAAGAGACCCAGTACTTC. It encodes CASSPQGTTQETQYF.